The entry below gives a single TCR beta chain sequence along with its context. These data are taken from a study of blood T cell repertoires in COVID-19. Study background: The United States, Italy and Spain provided the acute and convalescent COVID-19 samples. The cDNA or gDNA used as material had been derived from T cells, B-cell-depleted T cells, or PBMCs.

Original analysis: It was from reference gene primer amplification that nucleated cell counts were estimated. Clones were sequenced by immunoSEQ multiplex PCR, and TCRdb holds only the in-frame ones, with some missing. V and J calls and clone size follow that table, whereas D and trimming were derived from the DNA. The sample comprises 110,000 to 150,000 clones, almost 85% of which are singletons, and just under 3% rests with the top ten. This CDR3 has 12 residues. The germline V and J ends were trimmed by 7 bases and 0 bases, with 8 bases remaining between them. CDR1 is SGHKS, CDR2 YYEKEE, per germline (reference sequence).

Input material: peripheral blood. The receptor was derived from a man between 50 and 59 years old with acute or convalescent COVID-19. The chain links TRBV5-5 to TRBJ2-7; D is ambiguous. The CDR3 here is CASGQASYEQYF. CDR3 nucleotides: TGTGCCAGCGGCCAGGCCTCCTACGAGCAGTACTTC.